The T cell receptor (beta chain) under discussion was sequenced for a study of graft-versus-host responses after intestinal transplantation. The overall study: Anti-thymocyte globulin induction was given to all recipients, followed by tacrolimus and steroids for around three years. Study results and caveats: Peak GvH clone levels in circulation were associated with early post-transplant HvG declines. GvH clonotypes were identified within recipient marrow, with a subset emerging first in ileum or blood.

After removal of 3 bases from V and 0 bases from J, the junction contained 2 bases not matched to a gene. The CDR3 length is 15 residues. CDR1 MGHRA and CDR2 YSYEKL come from the germline V gene. As regards this clone: Its matching antigen is unknown.

Sequencing used immunoSEQ multiplex PCR; TCRdb keeps in-frame clones, though not all of them. Seen here are about 93,000 clones, 90% to 95% observed once, and the top ten hold 0.45% to 0.6%. The sequenced sample was unstimulated CD8+ T cells sorted from spleen or lymph node cells, obtained before intestinal transplant. The rearrangement joins TRBV4-1 to TRBJ2-1, with TRBD1 matching over 7 bases. This sequence originates from a human donor who received an intestinal transplant. The CDR3 DNA follows: TGCGCCAGCAGCCAGTACAGGGGCTCCTACAATGAGCAGTTCTTC. Translation: CASSQYRGSYNEQFF.